A single sample gave rise to the 17 T cell receptor beta chains below, sequenced in a study of T cell responses to AZD1222 COVID-19 vaccine. Generated by immunoSEQ multiplex PCR, the TCRdb table keeps only in-frame clones and is missing some. The sample holds fewer than 150,000 clones, roughly nine tenths seen once. Sequenced here: peripheral blood, sampled 28 days after the second AZD1222 dose. All receptors come from an adult who received the AZD1222 COVID-19 vaccine.

V gene TRBV11-2 combines with J gene TRBJ2-5, with D unclear. This CDR3 is built from 13 residues. Germline-derived CDR1 and CDR2 are SGHAT and FQNNGV. Trimming left V 1 base short and J 6 bases short, with 9 bases between. The CDR3 loop is CASSLGAPQTQYF. In nucleotides, the CDR3 is TGTGCCAGCAGCTTAGGAGCCCCCCAGACCCAGTACTTC. Supplemented by reference TRBV11-2 and TRBJ2-5, the full variable domain reads EAGVAQSPRYKIIEKRQSVAFWCNPISGHATLYWYQQILGQGPKLLIQFQNNGVVDDSQLPKDRFSAERLKGVDSTLKIQPAKLEDSAVYLCASSLGAPQTQYFGPGTRLLVL.

CDR3 residues: CASSLVSGRTNTEAFF. The CDR3 DNA reads as TGCGCCAGCAGCTTGGTGTCAGGCAGGACGAACACTGAAGCTTTCTTT. This chain joins TRBV5-1 and TRBJ1-1, with D unclear. V lost 0 bases to trimming and J lost 1 base, with 13 bases between them. The CDR3 runs 16 residues. The germline V gene has CDR1 SGHRS and CDR2 YFSETQ.

The gene calls are TRBV6-5 and TRBJ2-7; D is perhaps TRBD1 or TRBD2 (6 bases each). The CDR3 sequence is 14 residues long. The V end lost 4 bases, the J end lost 4 bases, and 14 bases lay between the germline ends. Germline lookup yields CDR1 MNHEY and CDR2 SVGAGI. The CDR3 sequence is CASSSQGGEYEQYF. For the CDR3, the DNA is TGTGCCAGCAGTTCACAGGGCGGGGAGTACGAGCAGTACTTC.

The rearrangement joins TRBV14 to TRBJ2-2; D unclear. Trimming took off 4 bases at V and 4 bases at J, with 10 bases between the two ends. This CDR3 is 14 amino acids long. The germline CDR1 and CDR2 sequences are SGHDN and FVKESK. In DNA form, the CDR3 reads TGTGCCAGCAGCCGAAAGGTCCCCACCGGGGAGCTGTTTTTT. Amino acid sequence: CASSRKVPTGELFF.

V usage is TRBV12-5 and J usage is TRBJ1-1; no firm D call. The V end lost 7 bases, the J end lost 7 bases, and 19 bases lay between the germline ends. Germline loops: CDR1 LGHNT, CDR2 FRNRAP. The length of the CDR3 is 14 residues. In DNA form, the CDR3 reads TGTGCTAGTGCCTCGCCCGACGTGCAACTTGAAGCTTTCTTT. Its protein product is CASASPDVQLEAFF.

V gene TRBV6-6 combines with J gene TRBJ1-3, with D unclear. The CDR3 length is 15 residues. V lost 5 bases to trimming and J lost 0 bases, with 11 bases between them. Per germline, CDR1 MNHNY and CDR2 SVGAGI (reference sequence). CDR3 amino acids: CASSDTLVSGNTIYF. The CDR3 DNA sequence: TGTGCCAGCAGTGACACACTGGTCTCTGGAAACACCATATATTTT.

The chain is built from TRBV9 and TRBJ2-5, with D tentatively TRBD1 (6 bases). This CDR3 has 14 residues. Germline assignment: CDR1 SGDLS and CDR2 YYNGEE. V shed 3 bases and J shed 7 bases, with 16 bases lying between them. CDR3 nucleotides: TGTGCCAGCAGCGACGACTGGGGGCTGGCGACCCAGTACTTC. This codes for CASSDDWGLATQYF.

V gene TRBV5-1 combines with J gene TRBJ1-3, with a weak D call TRBD1 (6 bases). Trimming removed 2 bases from V and 4 bases from J, with 19 bases in between. This CDR3 contains 17 residues. Germline-derived CDR1 and CDR2 are SGHRS and YFSETQ. CDR3 bases: TGCGCCAGCAGCTTAGAACAGGGAGCTGCGTCGGGAAACACCATATATTTT. Encoded protein: CASSLEQGAASGNTIYF.

This chain joins TRBV6-2 or TRBV6-3 and TRBJ2-1, with D possibly called TRBD1 or TRBD2 (5 bases each). Germline V gene data show CDR1 as MNHEY and CDR2 as SVGEGT. The CDR3 loop spans 12 amino acids. Deletions cut 5 bases from V and 13 bases from J, with 15 bases between. The CDR3 protein is CASSGTKVEQFF. The CDR3 nucleotides are TGTGCCAGCAGTGGGACCAAGGTAGAACAGTTCTTC.

The V and J genes are TRBV20-1 and TRBJ1-5; 9 nucleotides agree with TRBD1. J lost 7 bases, V lost 3 bases, and 7 bases had no gene match. The length of the CDR3 is 14 residues. Germline V gene lookup returns CDR1 DFQATT and CDR2 SNEGSKA (reference sequence). In DNA form, the CDR3 reads TGCAGTGCTAGTCTTGGACAGGGGCGACAGCCCCAGCATTTT. Protein product: CSASLGQGRQPQHF.

The CDR3 is CSVTSESYNEQFF. In DNA form, the CDR3 reads TGCAGCGTCACTAGCGAATCCTACAATGAGCAGTTCTTC. The chain joins TRBV29-1 to TRBJ2-1, with 7 bases that match TRBD2. CDR3 length: 13 amino acids. CDR1 is SQVTM and CDR2 is ANQGSEA in the germline V gene. V shed 6 bases, J shed 1 base, and the junction held 3 bases outside the gene matches.

The chain couples TRBV10-3 to TRBJ1-2; maybe TRBD1 (6 bases). Per germline, CDR1 ENHRY and CDR2 SYGVKD. The CDR3 is 13 residues long. Trimming cost V 5 bases and J 2 bases, with 9 bases left between them. The CDR3 spells CAISSQGNYGYTF. CDR3 bases: TGTGCCATCAGTTCACAGGGAAACTATGGCTACACCTTC.

V is TRBV27 and J is TRBJ1-2; TRBD1 is a possible D gene (6 bases). V dropped 2 bases and J dropped 4 bases, with 17 bases sitting between them. CDR1 and CDR2 (germline): MNHEY, SMNVEV (reference sequence). The CDR3 runs 16 residues. In DNA form, the CDR3 reads TGTGCCAGCAGTTTAGGACCGGGGGCTACTGCCTATGGCTACACCTTC. This sequence encodes CASSLGPGATAYGYTF.

The count of this clone is one. J is TRBJ1-4 and V is TRBV19, with 7 bases lining up with TRBD1. From germline, CDR1 is LNHDA and CDR2 SQIVND (reference sequence). This CDR3 contains 13 residues. The junction had 5 bases not matched to a gene; V was cut back by 6 bases and J by 7 bases. The CDR3: CASSRGMVEKLFF. CDR3 sequence (DNA): TGTGCCAGTAGCAGGGGGATGGTTGAAAAACTGTTTTTT.

The chain links TRBV4-3 to TRBJ1-1, with a tentative D call TRBD1 (6 bases). V lost 4 bases and J 3 bases, leaving 12 bases between the germline ends. The CDR3 loop spans 14 amino acids. Germline lookup yields CDR1 LGHNA and CDR2 YSLEER. The CDR3, as DNA: TGCGCCAGCAGCCGGACAGCTGATCACACTGAAGCTTTCTTT. This codes for CASSRTADHTEAFF.

The V gene is TRBV14, the J gene TRBJ2-7; D uncertain. Germline V lookup: CDR1 SGHDN, CDR2 FVKESK. This CDR3 has 13 amino acids. V gave up 1 base and J gave up 3 bases, with 7 bases separating them. DNA for the CDR3: TGTGCCAGCAGCCAAGGGCTGATCTACGAGCAGTACTTC. This codes for CASSQGLIYEQYF. The full variable domain, with the rest looked up from reference TRBV14 and TRBJ2-7, is EAGVTQFPSHSVIEKGQTVTLRCDPISGHDNLYWYRRVMGKEIKFLLHFVKESKQDESGMPNNRFLAERTGGTYSTLKVQPAELEDSGVYFCASSQGLIYEQYFGPGTRLTVT.

The chain employs TRBV5-4 and TRBJ2-3, with 10 positions matching TRBD2. The CDR3 consists of 17 residues. From germline, CDR1 is SGHNT and CDR2 YYREEE (reference sequence). Losses at the gene ends were 3 bases for V and 1 base for J; bases not matched to a gene: 8. Written as DNA, the CDR3 is TGTGCCAGCAGCTCAGGTAGCGGGAGGAGGGGCACAGATACGCAGTATTTT. It translates to CASSSGSGRRGTDTQYF.